The present entry profiles one T cell receptor (beta chain) with its context. The clone's antigen remains unknown. There are no base qualities to consult, and no much larger clone falls within one base. This record comes from a study of vaccination and CD4 T cells after COVID-19 (dated 2022 in TCRdb). Background for the entire study: SARS-CoV-2 positivity had been established in the convalescent patients by nasal swab PCR, and mild disease was recorded in nine or ten of these patients and severe disease in one. The convalescent cohort included six males and four females, with two Hispanic individuals, seven Caucasians, two Asians and one multiracial person. The spike-specific CD4+ TCR repertoire was compared before and after mRNA vaccination in around ten COVID-19 convalescent patients and several infection-naive healthy vaccine recipients. The time from the second vaccine dose to post-vaccine blood sampling had a median of approximately 72 days and ranged from about 14 to 241 days. Culture stimuli were overlapping spike peptide pools from SARS-CoV-2 and from the common cold coronaviruses HCoV-NL63, HCoV-OC43 and HCoV-229E. In control cultures, a CEFX viral epitope pool was used as positive control, an HIV-1 Nef peptide pool was used as negative control, or no peptide was added. Each participant got two doses of either the Pfizer-BioNTech BNT162b2 vaccine (n=8) or the Moderna mRNA-1273 vaccine (n=2). Post-COVID blood samples were collected from convalescent patients a median of around 100 days after diagnosis, with a range of roughly 35 to 161 days. Broader findings and caveats from the paper: The median count of SARS-CoV-2-reactive clonotypes went up from approximately 22 after infection to 38 after vaccination, although the change was not significant. Of the vaccine-specific clones found in convalescent patients, nearly all (304 of 307) were mono-reactive for SARS-CoV-2 spike instead of being cross-reactive with common cold coronaviruses. The study included relatively few convalescent patients and did not analyze early timepoints after natural infection. Among convalescent patients, a median around 86% of the SARS-CoV-2-reactive clones seen after vaccination appeared only after vaccination, which suggests priming specific to the vaccine.

The library was built by means of PCR. At the Johns Hopkins FTIC core, DNA from the cultured CD4+ T cells underwent TCR sequencing with the Oncomine TCR Beta short-read assay. The QIAamp micro DNA kit was used to extract genomic DNA from the cultured CD4+ T cells. Oncomine TCR Beta libraries from cultured CD4+ T cells were pooled using unique dual indexes and sequenced on an Illumina iSeq 100. In the source study's methods: Non-productive sequences were filtered out, and CDR3s that did not start with C, did not end with F or W, or were shorter than 7 amino acids were discarded. Antigen-specific clonotypes were identified with the MANAFEST web application by comparing peptide-stimulated wells with reference and other culture wells. For a clone to be called positive, the clone needed an FDR below 0.05, an odds ratio above 5, and a productive frequency above 0.1% in at least two of three replicate wells. A clonotype was classed as cross-reactive if the clonotype showed significant expansion both in SARS-CoV-2 spike wells and in at least one common cold coronavirus spike condition. CDR3 homology was assessed with Levenshtein distances (stringdist) and unrooted phylogenetic trees (ape) in R version 3.6.1. TCRdb itself trimmed the public reads at Q25 with fastp, ran MiXCR and retained productive beta chains. For every CDR3 protein sequence, its rows merge into one entry that carries the most common genes and DNA. TCRdb, not the authors, supplied the V and J calls. The sample records 16,000 or so distinct CDR3 sequences, 35% to 50% of which are singletons. In total, the top ten clones hold around 7.8% of the sample.

The treatment or condition label for this specimen denotes: approximately nine-day PBMC culture with coronavirus spike peptide pools or control peptides (ViraFEST assay). The ViraFEST assay, used in the study, expanded antigen-specific T cells with peptide pools and then identified the expanded clonotypes through TCR sequencing. The convalescent patients' positive SARS-CoV-2 PCR tests fell between March and December 2020, which was before the Alpha, Beta and Delta variants emerged in the United States. More than 1.5 million PBMCs per well were cultured in IMDM with roughly 5.5% human AB serum and 8 to 10 IU/ml IL-2, plus 10 ug/ml peptide pools. On days 3 and 7, half of the culture medium was replaced with fresh IL-2-containing medium. After 10 days of culture, CD4+ T cells were isolated by negative selection using the EasySep CD4+ T cell isolation kit. Ficoll-Paque Plus gradient centrifugation was used to isolate PBMCs from whole blood, and the isolated PBMCs were then either used fresh or cryopreserved at -140C. Each culture condition was generally run in triplicate wells.

Taken from the germline V gene, the CDR1 and CDR2 loops are KGHSH and LQKENI. The cysteine opens and the phenylalanine closes a CDR3 of 14 amino acids. Left in the record is the CDR3 DNA by itself, 42 bases read in frame from the first base. V is reduced by 1 base and J by 0 bases, leaving a spacing of 5 bases between them. Recombination joined TRBV18 with TRBJ2-3, with the D gene too uncertain to name. This specimen was CD4+ T cells from blood, cultured in vitro, taken after SARS-CoV-2 vaccination. The sequence was obtained from a human donor who had recovered from COVID-19. The CDR3 loop reads CASSPRASTDTQYF. DNA sequence: TGTGCCAGCTCACCACGGGCTAGCACAGATACGCAGTATTTT.